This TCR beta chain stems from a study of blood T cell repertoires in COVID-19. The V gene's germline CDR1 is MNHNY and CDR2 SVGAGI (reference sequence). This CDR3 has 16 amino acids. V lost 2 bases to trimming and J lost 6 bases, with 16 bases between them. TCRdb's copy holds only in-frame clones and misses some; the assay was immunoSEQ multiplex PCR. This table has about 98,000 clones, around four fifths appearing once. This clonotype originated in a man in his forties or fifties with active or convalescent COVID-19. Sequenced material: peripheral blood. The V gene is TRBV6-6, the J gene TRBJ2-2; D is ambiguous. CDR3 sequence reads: CASSYGAVTDSGELFF. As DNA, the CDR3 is TGTGCCAGCAGTTACGGTGCGGTGACTGACTCCGGGGAGCTGTTTTTT.